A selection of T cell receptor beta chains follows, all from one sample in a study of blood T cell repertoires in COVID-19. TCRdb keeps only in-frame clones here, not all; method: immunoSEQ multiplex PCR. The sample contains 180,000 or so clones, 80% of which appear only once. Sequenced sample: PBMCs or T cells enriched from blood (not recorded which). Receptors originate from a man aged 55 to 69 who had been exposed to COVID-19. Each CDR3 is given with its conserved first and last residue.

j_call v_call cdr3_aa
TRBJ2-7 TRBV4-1 CASSQDFQGYEQYF
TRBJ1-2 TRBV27 CASSRTEFNGYTF
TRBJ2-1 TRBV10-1 CASSDPDGSGNEQFF
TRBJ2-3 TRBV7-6 CASSPTGIAGGADTQYF
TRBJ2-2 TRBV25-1 CASSGTVRDTGELFF
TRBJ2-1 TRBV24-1 CATRGTDDEQFF
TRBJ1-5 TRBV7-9 CASSLATGGAADQPQHF
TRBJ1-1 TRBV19 CASSNPGGSWETEAFF
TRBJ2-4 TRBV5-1 CASSLRRVKNIQYF
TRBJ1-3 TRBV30 CAWPGGSGNTIYF
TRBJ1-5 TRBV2 CASSPGESNQPQHF
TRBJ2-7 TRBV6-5 CASSYGAGRNYEQYF
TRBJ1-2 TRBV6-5 CASRETGYGYTF
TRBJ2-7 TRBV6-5 CASSLPGTVYEQYF
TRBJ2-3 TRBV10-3 CAISSVSSTDTQYF
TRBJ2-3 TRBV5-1 CASSPGRSTDTQYF
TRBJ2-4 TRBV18 CASSPAGLAKNIQYF
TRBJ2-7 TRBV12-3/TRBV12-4 CASSFQGPYEQYF
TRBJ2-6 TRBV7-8 CASSLLQGGTGANVLTF
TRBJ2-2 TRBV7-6 CASSRDRGPGTGELFF
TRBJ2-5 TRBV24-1 CATSDPKTPGSYGTQYF
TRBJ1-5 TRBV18 CASSPGTGLNQPQHF
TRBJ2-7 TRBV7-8 CASSLREGSYEQYF
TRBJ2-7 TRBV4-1 CASSSRFSGSYEQYF
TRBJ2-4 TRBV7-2 CASSLTGAKNIQYF
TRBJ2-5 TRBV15 CATSRDVGGETQYF
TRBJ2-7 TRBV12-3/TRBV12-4 CASSFGGTYEQYF
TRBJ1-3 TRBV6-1 CASSEHLSGGGNTIYF
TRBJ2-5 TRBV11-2 CASSSLRDRGLETQYF
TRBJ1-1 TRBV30 CAWREQGASPEAFF
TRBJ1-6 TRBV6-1 CASSESPYSPLHF
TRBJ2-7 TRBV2 CATEPGLANYEQYF
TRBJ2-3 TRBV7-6 CASSLGTGTGWADTQYF
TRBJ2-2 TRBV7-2 CANLERNTGELFF
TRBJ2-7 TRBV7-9 CASSRSDRWSTEQYF
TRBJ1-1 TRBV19 CASSMDRGRTEAFF
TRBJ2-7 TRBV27 CASSYTPPGQGTEQYF
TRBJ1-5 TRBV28 CASSSGNKPQHF
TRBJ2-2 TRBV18 CASSSGQGGTGELFF
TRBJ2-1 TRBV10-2 CASSDRISYNEQFF
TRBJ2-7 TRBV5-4 CASSQGGRYEQYF